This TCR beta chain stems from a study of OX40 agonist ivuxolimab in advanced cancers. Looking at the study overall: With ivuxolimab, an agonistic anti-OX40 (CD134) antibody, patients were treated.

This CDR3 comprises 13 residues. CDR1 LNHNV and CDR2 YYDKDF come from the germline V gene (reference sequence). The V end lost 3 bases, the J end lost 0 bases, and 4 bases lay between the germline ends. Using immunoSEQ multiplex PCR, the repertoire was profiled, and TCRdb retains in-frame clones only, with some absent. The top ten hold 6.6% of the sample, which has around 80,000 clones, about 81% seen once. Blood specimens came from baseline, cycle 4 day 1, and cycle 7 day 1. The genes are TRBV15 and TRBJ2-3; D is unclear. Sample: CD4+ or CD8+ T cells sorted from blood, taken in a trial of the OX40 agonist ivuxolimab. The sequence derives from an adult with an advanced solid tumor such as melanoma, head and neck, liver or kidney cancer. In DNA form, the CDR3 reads TGTGCCACCAGCAGGGATAGCACAGATACGCAGTATTTT. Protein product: CATSRDSTDTQYF.